This is a list of T cell receptor beta chains from one sample in a study of T-cell reconstitution after alpha-beta-depleted transplantation in children. TCRdb re-derived calls from the PCR reads in MiXCR, one entry per CDR3 protein. This table has around 680,000 distinct CDR3 sequences, approximately 15% appearing once. Sequenced here: PBMCs from the stem cell graft donor, sampled from the stem cell graft. These receptors originate from a human donor who donated a stem cell graft to a child with acute myeloid leukemia. The CDR3 runs from the conserved cysteine through the conserved F or W. A D gene is named only where the DNA matches it firmly. Clone size, where shown, is once, few, many, or a class for clones that have expanded.

j_gene: TRBJ1-1
d_gene: NA
abundance: few
v_gene: TRBV5-5
CDR3aa: CASSLVRVNTEAFF
CDR3nt: TGTGCCAGCAGCTTGGTGAGGGTGAACACTGAAGCTTTCTTT

j_gene: TRBJ2-7
d_gene: NA
abundance: NA
v_gene: TRBV30
CDR3aa: CAWSVASYEQYF
CDR3nt: TGTGCCTGGAGTGTGGCCAGCTACGAGCAGTACTTC

j_gene: TRBJ1-2
d_gene: NA
abundance: NA
v_gene: TRBV6-1
CDR3aa: CASRYDGNYGYTF
CDR3nt: TGTGCCAGCAGATATGACGGTAACTATGGCTACACCTTC

j_gene: TRBJ2-3
d_gene: TRBD2
abundance: NA
v_gene: TRBV20-1
CDR3aa: CSGAGGGSTQYF
CDR3nt: TGCAGTGGTGCCGGGGGGGGGTCTACGCAGTATTTT

j_gene: TRBJ2-1
d_gene: TRBD2
abundance: NA
v_gene: TRBV7-7
CDR3aa: CASSLSSGVGEQFF
CDR3nt: TGTGCCAGCAGCTTATCTAGCGGGGTGGGTGAGCAGTTCTTC

j_gene: TRBJ2-3
d_gene: NA
abundance: NA
v_gene: TRBV20-1
CDR3aa: CSAPWGSGVNADTQYF
CDR3nt: TGCAGTGCCCCGTGGGGGTCGGGGGTGAACGCAGATACGCAGTATTTT

j_gene: TRBJ1-5
d_gene: NA
abundance: few
v_gene: TRBV6-5
CDR3aa: CASSYILRKQGPNQPQHF
CDR3nt: TGTGCCAGCAGTTACATTTTAAGAAAACAGGGACCCAATCAGCCCCAGCATTTT

j_gene: TRBJ2-3
d_gene: TRBD1
abundance: few
v_gene: TRBV20-1
CDR3aa: CSARDRGRTTDTQYF
CDR3nt: TGCAGTGCTAGAGACAGGGGGCGAACCACAGATACGCAGTACTTT

j_gene: TRBJ1-1
d_gene: TRBD1
abundance: many
v_gene: TRBV20-1
CDR3aa: CSAARQGRGTEAFF
CDR3nt: TGCAGTGCAGCAAGACAGGGGAGAGGGACTGAAGCTTTCTTT

j_gene: TRBJ2-1
d_gene: NA
abundance: NA
v_gene: TRBV6-2/TRBV6-3
CDR3aa: CASTRVRGNYNEQFF
CDR3nt: TGTGCCAGCACCCGAGTGAGGGGCAACTACAATGAGCAGTTCTTC

j_gene: TRBJ1-2
d_gene: NA
abundance: few
v_gene: TRBV20-1
CDR3aa: CSARTVKDGYTF
CDR3nt: TGCAGTGCTCGCACCGTGAAGGATGGCTACACCTTC

j_gene: TRBJ1-1
d_gene: NA
abundance: NA
v_gene: TRBV20-1
CDR3aa: CSARNRDRGYTEAFF
CDR3nt: TGCAGTGCTAGAAACCGGGACCGGGGTTATACTGAAGCTTTCTTT

j_gene: TRBJ1-2
d_gene: NA
abundance: few
v_gene: TRBV7-2
CDR3aa: CASSYQGAYGYTF
CDR3nt: TGTGCCAGCAGCTATCAGGGCGCCTATGGCTACACCTTC

j_gene: TRBJ2-7
d_gene: NA
abundance: many
v_gene: TRBV5-6
CDR3aa: CASSPDRVYEQYF
CDR3nt: TGTGCCAGCAGCCCCGACAGAGTCTACGAGCAGTACTTC

j_gene: TRBJ1-6
d_gene: NA
abundance: NA
v_gene: TRBV10-1
CDR3aa: CASSERHWATNSPLHF
CDR3nt: TGCGCCAGCAGTGAGCGACATTGGGCAACGAATTCACCCCTCCACTTT

j_gene: TRBJ2-1
d_gene: NA
abundance: few
v_gene: TRBV11-1
CDR3aa: CASSRLGAGNNEQFF
CDR3nt: TGTGCCAGCAGCCGCCTTGGGGCAGGGAACAATGAGCAGTTCTTC

j_gene: TRBJ2-3
d_gene: NA
abundance: many
v_gene: TRBV5-6
CDR3aa: CASSSEVYSDTQYF
CDR3nt: TGTGCCAGCAGCTCGGAGGTGTATAGTGATACGCAGTATTTT

j_gene: TRBJ1-5
d_gene: NA
abundance: few
v_gene: TRBV7-9
CDR3aa: CASSLGGGWNQPQHF
CDR3nt: TGTGCCAGCAGCTTGGGAGGAGGGTGGAATCAGCCCCAGCATTTT

j_gene: TRBJ2-7
d_gene: NA
abundance: NA
v_gene: TRBV20-1
CDR3aa: CSARDRTAASSYEQYF
CDR3nt: TGCAGTGCTAGAGATAGGACGGCCGCGAGCTCCTACGAGCAGTACTTC

j_gene: TRBJ2-1
d_gene: NA
abundance: few
v_gene: TRBV10-3
CDR3aa: CAISDPSRANEQFF
CDR3nt: TGTGCCATCAGTGATCCTTCTAGGGCCAATGAGCAGTTCTTC

j_gene: TRBJ1-5
d_gene: NA
abundance: many
v_gene: TRBV20-1
CDR3aa: CSASPGGNQPQHF
CDR3nt: TGCAGTGCATCCCCTGGAGGCAATCAGCCCCAGCATTTT

j_gene: TRBJ2-7
d_gene: NA
abundance: many
v_gene: TRBV20-1
CDR3aa: CSAREDNTYEQYF
CDR3nt: TGCAGTGCTAGAGAAGACAACACCTACGAGCAGTACTTC

j_gene: TRBJ2-5
d_gene: NA
abundance: many
v_gene: TRBV20-1
CDR3aa: CSARGAKGQEETQYF
CDR3nt: TGCAGTGCTAGGGGGGCCAAGGGTCAGGAAGAGACCCAGTACTTC

j_gene: TRBJ2-7
d_gene: TRBD2
abundance: NA
v_gene: TRBV5-1
CDR3aa: CASSLHSGTYEQYF
CDR3nt: TGCGCCAGCAGCTTACACAGCGGGACCTACGAGCAGTACTTC

j_gene: TRBJ1-6
d_gene: NA
abundance: NA
v_gene: TRBV5-5
CDR3aa: CASSLAKGNSPLHF
CDR3nt: TGTGCCAGCAGCTTGGCAAAGGGTAATTCACCCCTCCACTTT

j_gene: TRBJ1-4
d_gene: TRBD1
abundance: many
v_gene: TRBV20-1
CDR3aa: CSARDPGQVNEKLFF
CDR3nt: TGCAGTGCTAGAGATCCCGGACAGGTCAATGAAAAACTGTTTTTT

j_gene: TRBJ2-5
d_gene: TRBD1
abundance: many
v_gene: TRBV18
CDR3aa: CASSPSGQGPETQYF
CDR3nt: TGTGCCAGCTCACCGTCAGGACAGGGGCCGGAGACCCAGTACTTC

j_gene: TRBJ2-4
d_gene: NA
abundance: NA
v_gene: TRBV7-9
CDR3aa: CASSLGQNIQYF
CDR3nt: TGTGCCAGCAGCCTCGGACAGAACATTCAGTACTTC

j_gene: TRBJ1-6
d_gene: TRBD1
abundance: many
v_gene: TRBV6-1
CDR3aa: CASSHPRQGAYNSPLHF
CDR3nt: TGTGCCAGCAGCCACCCTCGACAGGGGGCTTATAATTCACCCCTCCACTTT

j_gene: TRBJ2-1
d_gene: TRBD2
abundance: few
v_gene: TRBV6-2/TRBV6-3
CDR3aa: CASSQTSGGSHEQFF
CDR3nt: TGTGCCAGCAGTCAGACTAGCGGGGGCTCCCATGAGCAGTTCTTC

j_gene: TRBJ2-3
d_gene: TRBD1
abundance: many
v_gene: TRBV6-1
CDR3aa: CASRDRRHLPAADTQYF
CDR3nt: TGTGCCAGCAGGGACAGGCGGCATCTACCTGCGGCAGATACGCAGTATTTT

j_gene: TRBJ1-4
d_gene: NA
abundance: many
v_gene: TRBV20-1
CDR3aa: CSARRGGRNEKLFF
CDR3nt: TGCAGTGCCAGAAGGGGGGGGAGGAATGAAAAACTGTTTTTT

j_gene: TRBJ1-4
d_gene: NA
abundance: NA
v_gene: TRBV5-1
CDR3aa: CASSLPGGSNEKLFF
CDR3nt: TGCGCCAGCAGCTTGCCGGGGGGCTCTAATGAAAAACTGTTTTTT

j_gene: TRBJ2-5
d_gene: NA
abundance: few
v_gene: TRBV7-9
CDR3aa: CASSRPDTRGETQYF
CDR3nt: TGTGCCAGCAGCCGTCCTGATACAAGAGGGGAGACCCAGTACTTC

j_gene: TRBJ2-5
d_gene: NA
abundance: many
v_gene: TRBV20-1
CDR3aa: CSASPVGETQYF
CDR3nt: TGCAGTGCTTCCCCTGTAGGGGAGACCCAGTACTTC

j_gene: TRBJ2-1
d_gene: TRBD1
abundance: many
v_gene: TRBV20-1
CDR3aa: CSARGTGTSSYNEQFF
CDR3nt: TGCAGTGCTAGGGGGACAGGGACAAGCTCCTACAATGAGCAGTTCTTC

j_gene: TRBJ2-1
d_gene: TRBD1
abundance: NA
v_gene: TRBV4-2
CDR3aa: CASSQLGTGGYEQFF
CDR3nt: TGTGCCAGCAGCCAACTAGGGACAGGGGGCTATGAGCAGTTCTTC

j_gene: TRBJ1-6
d_gene: NA
abundance: many
v_gene: TRBV18
CDR3aa: CASSPNKGDNSPLHF
CDR3nt: TGTGCCAGCTCACCGAACAAGGGGGATAATTCACCCCTCCACTTT

j_gene: TRBJ2-1
d_gene: NA
abundance: many
v_gene: TRBV7-8
CDR3aa: CASSLQGHFVDEQFF
CDR3nt: TGTGCCAGCAGCCTCCAGGGACACTTTGTGGATGAGCAGTTCTTC

j_gene: TRBJ1-1
d_gene: NA
abundance: NA
v_gene: TRBV19
CDR3aa: CASSIRLNTEAFF
CDR3nt: TGTGCCAGTAGTATACGACTGAACACTGAAGCTTTCTTT

j_gene: TRBJ2-5
d_gene: NA
abundance: many
v_gene: TRBV29-1
CDR3aa: CSVAQALRETQYF
CDR3nt: TGCAGCGTGGCTCAGGCGCTTCGGGAGACCCAGTACTTC

j_gene: TRBJ1-1
d_gene: NA
abundance: few
v_gene: TRBV25-1
CDR3aa: CASSPGAGVLGNTEAFF
CDR3nt: TGTGCCAGCAGTCCTGGAGCAGGGGTTCTCGGGAACACTGAAGCTTTCTTT

j_gene: TRBJ1-2
d_gene: TRBD1
abundance: many
v_gene: TRBV10-3
CDR3aa: CAINRGSNYGYTF
CDR3nt: TGTGCCATCAACAGGGGGTCTAACTATGGCTACACCTTC

j_gene: TRBJ2-2
d_gene: NA
abundance: NA
v_gene: TRBV25-1
CDR3aa: CASTKQANTGELFF
CDR3nt: TGTGCCAGCACTAAGCAGGCGAACACCGGGGAGCTGTTTTTT

j_gene: TRBJ2-2
d_gene: NA
abundance: NA
v_gene: TRBV20-1
CDR3aa: CGLPNQNTGELFF
CDR3nt: TGCGGACTTCCGAATCAAAACACCGGGGAGCTGTTTTTT

j_gene: TRBJ1-1
d_gene: NA
abundance: many
v_gene: TRBV20-1
CDR3aa: CSARGQLTGMNTEAFF
CDR3nt: TGCAGTGCTAGAGGTCAATTAACAGGGATGAACACTGAAGCTTTCTTT

j_gene: TRBJ1-2
d_gene: NA
abundance: many
v_gene: TRBV12-3/TRBV12-4
CDR3aa: CASSLGTNVGYTF
CDR3nt: TGTGCCAGCAGTTTGGGGACTAACGTGGGCTACACCTTC

j_gene: TRBJ2-7
d_gene: NA
abundance: NA
v_gene: TRBV4-1
CDR3aa: CASSQVQGRGEQYF
CDR3nt: TGCGCCAGCAGCCAAGTCCAGGGACGGGGAGAGCAGTACTTC

j_gene: TRBJ1-1
d_gene: NA
abundance: many
v_gene: TRBV7-9
CDR3aa: CASSFRTEAFF
CDR3nt: TGTGCCAGCAGCTTTCGAACTGAAGCTTTCTTT

j_gene: TRBJ1-5
d_gene: TRBD1
abundance: many
v_gene: TRBV29-1
CDR3aa: CSVRTGNQPQHF
CDR3nt: TGCAGCGTTCGGACAGGGAATCAGCCCCAGCATTTT

j_gene: TRBJ2-3
d_gene: TRBD1
abundance: few
v_gene: TRBV7-3
CDR3aa: CASSTGTGGPDTQYF
CDR3nt: TGTGCCAGCAGCACCGGGACAGGGGGACCAGATACGCAGTATTTT

j_gene: TRBJ1-1
d_gene: TRBD1
abundance: once
v_gene: TRBV28
CDR3aa: CASSPGTAQSMNTEAFF
CDR3nt: TGTGCCAGCAGTCCCGGGACAGCTCAATCCATGAACACTGAAGCTTTCTTT

j_gene: TRBJ2-2
d_gene: NA
abundance: many
v_gene: TRBV12-3/TRBV12-4
CDR3aa: CASSLVAGSPKGAGELFF
CDR3nt: TGTGCCAGCAGTTTGGTCGCAGGGAGTCCAAAGGGGGCCGGGGAGCTGTTTTTT

j_gene: TRBJ2-1
d_gene: TRBD2
abundance: many
v_gene: TRBV9
CDR3aa: CASSPSGDSYNEQFF
CDR3nt: TGTGCCAGCAGCCCTAGCGGGGACTCCTACAATGAGCAGTTCTTC